This T cell receptor (beta chain) was retrieved from a study of T cells in Graves' hyperthyroidism and ophthalmopathy. The authors deemed Graves' hyperthyroidism stable absent ophthalmopathy progression within 18 months. Clinical symptoms, serum thyroxine, TRAb, thyroid ultrasound and orbital computed tomography informed diagnoses. Amplified regions were TCR beta CDR3 sequences from RNA transcripts. The primer set for the first-round RT-PCR of the TCR CDR3 was HTBI. TCRdb fed the multiplex PCR reads into MiXCR, producing one record per CDR3 protein. The repertoire holds a few hundred thousand distinct CDR3 sequences, with 21% as singletons. This clonotype has ten or more counts. The antigen remains unidentified. Study results and limitations: A model built on 13 V-J features separated ophthalmopathy from stable hyperthyroidism. The model predicted ophthalmopathy a median around seven months before onset.

The junction had 14 bases not matched to a gene; V was cut back by 3 bases and J by 2 bases. The germline V gene encodes CDR1 MDHEN and CDR2 SYDVKM. This CDR3 has 18 amino acids. Specimen: blood. The TCR originated in a woman in her forties or fifties with Graves' hyperthyroidism. The chain uses TRBV28 and TRBJ2-7; 9 bases map to TRBD1. CDR3 DNA sequence: TGTGCCAGCAGTTTCATCCGGGACAGGGTCTTGGGGACCTACGAGCAGTACTTC. Protein product: CASSFIRDRVLGTYEQYF.